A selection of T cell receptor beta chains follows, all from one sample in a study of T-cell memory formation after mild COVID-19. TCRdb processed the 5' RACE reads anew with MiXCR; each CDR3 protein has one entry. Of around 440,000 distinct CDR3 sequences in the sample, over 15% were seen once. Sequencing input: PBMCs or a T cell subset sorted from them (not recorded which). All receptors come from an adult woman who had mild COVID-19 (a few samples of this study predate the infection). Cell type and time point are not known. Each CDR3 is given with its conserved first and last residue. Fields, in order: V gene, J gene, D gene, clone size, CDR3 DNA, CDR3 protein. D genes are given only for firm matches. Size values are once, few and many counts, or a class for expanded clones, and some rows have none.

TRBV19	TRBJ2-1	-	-	TGTGCCAGTAGTGGGTCAGCCAACAATGAGCAGTTCTTC	CASSGSANNEQFF
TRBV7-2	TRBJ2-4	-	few	TGTGCCAGCAGCTCGACACTAGCCAGAAACATTCAGTACTTC	CASSSTLARNIQYF
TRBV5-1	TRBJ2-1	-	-	TGCGCCAGCAGCTTGGGGGGGGGCCGATTGGAGGAGCAGTTCTTC	CASSLGGGRLEEQFF
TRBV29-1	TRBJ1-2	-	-	TGCAGCGACAAAGGAAGGACCCCATCGGTTGGCTACACCTTC	CSDKGRTPSVGYTF
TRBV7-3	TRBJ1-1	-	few	TGTGCCAGCAGCCCCTCCGGGGCGGGGAACACTGAAGCTTTCTTT	CASSPSGAGNTEAFF
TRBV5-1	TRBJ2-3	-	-	TGCGCCAGCAGCCCTGGTTGGGGGGCCGGAGATACGCAGTATTTT	CASSPGWGAGDTQYF
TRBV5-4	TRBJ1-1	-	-	TGTGCCAGCAGCTACACGAAGACTGAAGCTTTCTTT	CASSYTKTEAFF
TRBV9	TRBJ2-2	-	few	TGTGCCAGCAGCGTAGACGGTAGCGGTGGGGAGCTGTTTTTT	CASSVDGSGGELFF
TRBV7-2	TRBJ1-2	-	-	TGTGCCAGCACCAGATCCCAGGGATTCGGCTACACCTTC	CASTRSQGFGYTF
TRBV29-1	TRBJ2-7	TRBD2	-	TGCAGCGCCGGAGAGGGGACTAGCGGGAGCGAGCAGTACTTC	CSAGEGTSGSEQYF
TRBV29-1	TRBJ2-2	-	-	TGCAGCGTTGCGGAGACTAGGACCGGGGAGCTGTTTTTT	CSVAETRTGELFF
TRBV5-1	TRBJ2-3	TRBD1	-	TGCGCCAGCAGCTCCCGACAGGGGGAGTACACAGATAAGCAGTATTTT	CASSSRQGEYTDKQYF
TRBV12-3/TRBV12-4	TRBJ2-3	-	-	TGTGCCAGCAGTTTTACCGGGGATGCAGATACGCAGTATTTT	CASSFTGDADTQYF
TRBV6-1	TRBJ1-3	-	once	TGTGCCACCCAGGACAGCTCTGGAAACACCATATATTTT	CATQDSSGNTIYF
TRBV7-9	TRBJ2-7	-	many	TGTGCCAGCAGCGAGCTTAGAGGGGGTTACGAGCAGTACTTC	CASSELRGGYEQYF
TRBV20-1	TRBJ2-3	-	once	TGCAGTGCTCCCCTGGTCGGGCGGGGATCCACAGATACGCAGTATTTT	CSAPLVGRGSTDTQYF
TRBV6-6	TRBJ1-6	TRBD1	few	TGTGCCAGCAGTACACCAACAGGGGGCTTGGATTCACCCCTCCACTTT	CASSTPTGGLDSPLHF
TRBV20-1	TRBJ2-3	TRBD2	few	TGCAGTGCTATCGGGACTAGCGGAGGGGAGATGGTTATAGATACGCAGTATTTT	CSAIGTSGGEMVIDTQYF
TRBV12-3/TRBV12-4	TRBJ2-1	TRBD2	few	TGTGCCAGCAGTCCAAGTCCCCCGAGCGGGAGATCGGGTGAGCAGTTCTTC	CASSPSPPSGRSGEQFF
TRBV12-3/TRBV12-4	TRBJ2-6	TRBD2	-	TGTGCCAGCAGTCTATCTAGCGGGAGGGCGGGGGCCAACGTCCTGACTTTC	CASSLSSGRAGANVLTF
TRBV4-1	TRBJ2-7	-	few	TGCGCCAGCAGCTCGGCTACGGGACGGTGGCGGGAGCAGTACTTC	CASSSATGRWREQYF
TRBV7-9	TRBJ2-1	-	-	TGTGCCAGCAGCCGACCCGGGACCTCCCCTCGGCAGTTCTTC	CASSRPGTSPRQFF
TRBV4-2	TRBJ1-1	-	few	TGTGCCAGCAGCCAAGATAGGTGGACTGATCACACTGAAGCTTTCTTT	CASSQDRWTDHTEAFF
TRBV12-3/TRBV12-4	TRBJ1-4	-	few	TGTGCCAGCAGTTTAAAAAGCAGGGTACGCGAAAAACTGTTTTTT	CASSLKSRVREKLFF
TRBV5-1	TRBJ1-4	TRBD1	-	TGCGCCAGCAGCGTCGGGACAGTGGATGAAAAACTGTTTTTT	CASSVGTVDEKLFF
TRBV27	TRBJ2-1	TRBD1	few	TGTGCCAGCAGTTTATCAGGGGACAGGGTGGAACGTGAGCAGTTCTTC	CASSLSGDRVEREQFF
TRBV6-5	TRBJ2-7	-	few	TGTGCCAGCAGTTTACGGGGCCGCCCCTACGAGCAGTACTTC	CASSLRGRPYEQYF
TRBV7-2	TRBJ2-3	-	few	TGTGCCAGCAGCTTAGAATCGCTGGCGGGGTGGGTGAGCACAGATACGCAGTATTTT	CASSLESLAGWVSTDTQYF
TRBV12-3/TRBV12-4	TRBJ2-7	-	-	TGTGCCAGCAGTTTAGACCTGTGGTCTGACCCCTACGAGCAGTACTTC	CASSLDLWSDPYEQYF
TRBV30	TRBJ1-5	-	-	TGTGCCTGGAGGTCTGGGACGGTTAGCAATCAGCCCCAGCATTTT	CAWRSGTVSNQPQHF
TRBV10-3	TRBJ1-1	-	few	TGTGCCATCACAAGAGGGTTGAACACTGAAGCTTTCTTT	CAITRGLNTEAFF
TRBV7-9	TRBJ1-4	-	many	TGTGCCAGCAGCCCATTTAGTTCCGACCTTAATGAAAAACTGTTTTTT	CASSPFSSDLNEKLFF
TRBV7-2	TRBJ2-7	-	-	TGTGCCAGCAGCTTAGCACCCCGGGAAAATTTTTCCTTC	CASSLAPRENFSF
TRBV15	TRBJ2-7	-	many	TGTGCCACCAGCAGAGAGGGTCCAACCTACGAGCAGTACTTC	CATSREGPTYEQYF
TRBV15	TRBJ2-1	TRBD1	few	TGTGCCACCAGCAGAGACGGACAGGGGGCCTACAATGAGCAGTTCTTC	CATSRDGQGAYNEQFF
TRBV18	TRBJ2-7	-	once	TGTGCCAGCTCACCCTTGGGGAATGAGCAGTACTTC	CASSPLGNEQYF
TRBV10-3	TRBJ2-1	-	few	TGTGCCATCAGTACAGGTGGAGCAAATGAGCAGTTCTTC	CAISTGGANEQFF
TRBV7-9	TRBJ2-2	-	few	TGTGCCAGCATTTGGGATAAAGGGACCGGGGAGCTGTTTTTT	CASIWDKGTGELFF
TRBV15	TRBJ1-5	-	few	TGTGCCACCAGCAGGGACCGTAATCAGCCCCAGCATTTT	CATSRDRNQPQHF
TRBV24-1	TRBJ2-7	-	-	TGTGCCACCAGTGACTCGGACTGGGTCTACGAGCAGTACTTC	CATSDSDWVYEQYF
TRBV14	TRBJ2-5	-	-	TGTGCCAGCAGCCAAGTTTTAGTACAAGAGACCCAGTACTTC	CASSQVLVQETQYF
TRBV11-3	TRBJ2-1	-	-	TGTGCCAGCAGCCCACGTGCAGGGAATGAGCAGTTCTTC	CASSPRAGNEQFF
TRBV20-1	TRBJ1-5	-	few	TGCAGTGCTAGCCGGGGACCCTATAGCAATCAGCCCCAGCATTTT	CSASRGPYSNQPQHF
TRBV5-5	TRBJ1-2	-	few	TGTGCCAGCAGCTTCGCTTGGGGCCAGGGCTCTGGCTACACCTTC	CASSFAWGQGSGYTF
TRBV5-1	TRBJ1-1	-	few	TGCGCCAGCAGCGTATCACAGGTGAACACTGAAGCTTTCTTT	CASSVSQVNTEAFF
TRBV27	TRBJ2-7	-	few	TGTGCCAGCAGTTTCCAGAGTACAGCCTACGAGCAGTACTTC	CASSFQSTAYEQYF
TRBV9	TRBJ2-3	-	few	TGTGCCAGCAGCGATCCCGTGGGGGGGGACAGTGAGCCCACAGATACGCAGTATTTT	CASSDPVGGDSEPTDTQYF
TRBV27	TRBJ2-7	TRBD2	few	TGTGCCAGCAGTTTACTGCGAGCCATAGCGGGCTACGAGCAGTACTTC	CASSLLRAIAGYEQYF
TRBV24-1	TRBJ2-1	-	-	TGTGCCACCAGCCCCTCAGGGATACTCTACAATGAGCAGTTCTTC	CATSPSGILYNEQFF
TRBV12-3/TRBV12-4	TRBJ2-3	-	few	TGTGCCAGCAGTTTGGGGCAGGGGCCTCCAGATACGCAGTATTTT	CASSLGQGPPDTQYF
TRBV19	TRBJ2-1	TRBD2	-	TGTGCCAGTAGTTCAAGGGGGACTAGCGCATGGGGTGAGCAGTTCTTC	CASSSRGTSAWGEQFF